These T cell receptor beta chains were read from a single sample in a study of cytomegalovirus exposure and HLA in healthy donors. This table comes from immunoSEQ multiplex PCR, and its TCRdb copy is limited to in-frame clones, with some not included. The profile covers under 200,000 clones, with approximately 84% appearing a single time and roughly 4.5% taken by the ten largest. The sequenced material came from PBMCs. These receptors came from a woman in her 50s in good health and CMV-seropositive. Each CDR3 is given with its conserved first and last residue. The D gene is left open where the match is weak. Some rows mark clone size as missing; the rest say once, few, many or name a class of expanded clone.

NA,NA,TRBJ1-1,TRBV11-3,TGTGCCAGCAGCTCGGGAATAAACGGAAGGAACACTGAAGCTTTCTTT,CASSSGINGRNTEAFF
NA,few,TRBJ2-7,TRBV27,TGTGCCAGCAGTTTGGCCGCGGGACTTAACTACGAGCAGTACTTC,CASSLAAGLNYEQYF
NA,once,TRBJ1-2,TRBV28,TGTGCCAGCATGTCCGGGGGGTATGGCTACACCTTC,CASMSGGYGYTF
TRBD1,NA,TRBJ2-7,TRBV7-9,TGTTCCAGCAGCTTAGGGGGACAGACCGATAGAACGCTGACCTACGAGCAGTACTTC,CSSSLGGQTDRTLTYEQYF
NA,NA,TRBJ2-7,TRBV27,TGTGCCAGCACCCCCCTAGGGGTTGGGGAGCAGTACTTC,CASTPLGVGEQYF
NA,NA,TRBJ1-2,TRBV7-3,TGTGCCAGCAGCTCACAGGGAGATGGCTACACCTTC,CASSSQGDGYTF
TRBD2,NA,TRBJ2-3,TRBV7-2,TGTGCCAGCAGTTTACTAGCGGGGGGGAGCACAGATACGCAGTATTTT,CASSLLAGGSTDTQYF
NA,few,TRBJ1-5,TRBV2,TGTGCCAGCAGTCAGGACGGGGGAAGCAATCAGCCCCAGCATTTT,CASSQDGGSNQPQHF
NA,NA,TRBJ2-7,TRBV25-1,TGTGCCAGCACTCCCCTTCAGGGCTACGAGCAGTACTTC,CASTPLQGYEQYF
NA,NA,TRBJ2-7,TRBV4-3,TGCGCCAGCAGCCAAGTGGCATCCAACGAGCAGTACTTC,CASSQVASNEQYF
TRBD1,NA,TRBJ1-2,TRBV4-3,TGCGCCAGCAGCCAAGATGACAGGGGAGGAGACTATGGCTACACCTTC,CASSQDDRGGDYGYTF
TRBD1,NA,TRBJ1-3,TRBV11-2,TGTGCCAGCAGCTTTACCCGGACAGGCCAAGGTGGAAACACCATATATTTT,CASSFTRTGQGGNTIYF
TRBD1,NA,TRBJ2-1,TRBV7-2,TGTGCCAGCAGATCCCCCCCCGGGACAGGGGAAATGAATGAGCAGTTCTTC,CASRSPPGTGEMNEQFF
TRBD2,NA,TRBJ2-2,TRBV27,TGTGCCAGCAGTTCCCTCTTAGCGGGAGGGCCCTCGAACACCGGGGAGCTGTTTTTT,CASSSLLAGGPSNTGELFF
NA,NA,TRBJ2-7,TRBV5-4,TGTGCCAGCAGCTTGACTAGCTCCTACGAGCAGTACTTC,CASSLTSSYEQYF
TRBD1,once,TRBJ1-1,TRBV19,TGTGCCAGTAGCCTACAGGGGGCTAACACTGAAGCTTTCTTT,CASSLQGANTEAFF
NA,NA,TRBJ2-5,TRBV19,TGTGCCAGTAGTATAGAGGGGGCTCGTGAGACCCAGTACTTC,CASSIEGARETQYF
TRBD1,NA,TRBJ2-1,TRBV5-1,TGCGCCAGCAGCACCCGGACAGGTCGGACATACAATGAGCAGTTCTTC,CASSTRTGRTYNEQFF